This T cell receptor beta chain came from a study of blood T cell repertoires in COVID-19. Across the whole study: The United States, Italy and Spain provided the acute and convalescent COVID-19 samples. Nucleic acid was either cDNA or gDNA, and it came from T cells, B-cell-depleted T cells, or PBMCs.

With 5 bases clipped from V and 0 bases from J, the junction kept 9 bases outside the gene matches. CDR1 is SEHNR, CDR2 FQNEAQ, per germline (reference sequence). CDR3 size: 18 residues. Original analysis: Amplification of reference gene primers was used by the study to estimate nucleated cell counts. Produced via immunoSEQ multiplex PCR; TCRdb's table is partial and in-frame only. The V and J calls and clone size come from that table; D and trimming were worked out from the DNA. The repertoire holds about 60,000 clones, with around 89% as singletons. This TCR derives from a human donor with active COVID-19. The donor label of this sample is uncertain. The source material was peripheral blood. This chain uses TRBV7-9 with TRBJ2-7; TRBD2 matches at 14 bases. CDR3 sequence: CASSPGTSGRRDSYEQYF. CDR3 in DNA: TGTGCCAGCAGCCCCGGGACTAGCGGGAGAAGGGACTCCTACGAGCAGTACTTC.